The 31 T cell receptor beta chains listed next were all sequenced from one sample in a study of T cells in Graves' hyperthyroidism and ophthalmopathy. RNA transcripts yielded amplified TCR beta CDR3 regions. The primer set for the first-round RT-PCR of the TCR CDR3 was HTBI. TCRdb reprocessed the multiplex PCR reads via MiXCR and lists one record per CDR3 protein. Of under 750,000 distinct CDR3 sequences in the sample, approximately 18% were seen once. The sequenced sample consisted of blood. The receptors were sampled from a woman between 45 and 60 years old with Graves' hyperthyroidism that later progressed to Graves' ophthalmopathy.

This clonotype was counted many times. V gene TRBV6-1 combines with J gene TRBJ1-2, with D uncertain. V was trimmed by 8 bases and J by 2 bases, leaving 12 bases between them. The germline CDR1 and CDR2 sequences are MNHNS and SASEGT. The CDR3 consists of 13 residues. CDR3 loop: CASSSAGNYGYTF. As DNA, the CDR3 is TGTGCCAGCTCATCAGCCGGGAACTATGGCTACACCTTC.

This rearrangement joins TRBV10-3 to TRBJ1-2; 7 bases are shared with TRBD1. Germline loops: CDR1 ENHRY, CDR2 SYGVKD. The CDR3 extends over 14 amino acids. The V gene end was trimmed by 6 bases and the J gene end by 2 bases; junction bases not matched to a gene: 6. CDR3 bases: TGTGCCATCAGGAGATTGGGACAGAACTATGGCTACACCTTC. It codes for CAIRRLGQNYGYTF.

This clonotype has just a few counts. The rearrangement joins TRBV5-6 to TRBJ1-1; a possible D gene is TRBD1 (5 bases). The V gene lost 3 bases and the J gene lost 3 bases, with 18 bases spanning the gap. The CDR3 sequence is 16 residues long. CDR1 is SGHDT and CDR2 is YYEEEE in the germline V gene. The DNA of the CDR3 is TGTGCCAGCAGCTCGGGCCTGACGGGGGTTTACACTGAAGCTTTCTTT. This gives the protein CASSSGLTGVYTEAFF.

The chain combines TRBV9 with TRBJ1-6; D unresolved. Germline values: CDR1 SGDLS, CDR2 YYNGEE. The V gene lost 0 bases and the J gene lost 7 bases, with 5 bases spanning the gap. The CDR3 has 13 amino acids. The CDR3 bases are TGTGCCAGCAGCGTAGTAACCAATTCACCCCTCCACTTT. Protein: CASSVVTNSPLHF.

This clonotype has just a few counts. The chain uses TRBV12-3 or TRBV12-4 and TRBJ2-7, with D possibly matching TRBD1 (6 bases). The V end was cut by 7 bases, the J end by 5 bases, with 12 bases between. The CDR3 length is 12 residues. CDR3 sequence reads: CASTLGGNEQYF. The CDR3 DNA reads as TGTGCCAGCACCCTAGGGGGTAACGAGCAGTACTTC.

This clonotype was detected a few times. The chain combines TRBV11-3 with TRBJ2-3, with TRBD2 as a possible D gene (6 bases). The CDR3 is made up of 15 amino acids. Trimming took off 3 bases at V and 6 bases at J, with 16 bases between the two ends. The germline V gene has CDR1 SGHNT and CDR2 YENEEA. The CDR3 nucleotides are TGTGCCAGCAGCTTCAAGCGGGTCCAATGGGATACGCAGTATTTT. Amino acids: CASSFKRVQWDTQYF. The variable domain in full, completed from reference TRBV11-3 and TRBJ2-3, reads EAGVVQSPRYKIIEKKQPVAFWCNPISGHNTLYWYLQNLGQGPELLIRYENEEAVDDSQLPKDRFSAERLKGVDSTLKIQPAELGDSAVYLCASSFKRVQWDTQYFGPGTRLTVL.

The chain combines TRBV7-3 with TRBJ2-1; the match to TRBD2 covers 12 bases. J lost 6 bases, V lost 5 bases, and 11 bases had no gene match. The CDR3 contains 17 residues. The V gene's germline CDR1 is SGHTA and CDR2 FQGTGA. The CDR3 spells CASSGKLAGGSFNEQFF. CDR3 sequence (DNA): TGTGCCAGCAGCGGAAAACTAGCGGGAGGTTCTTTCAATGAGCAGTTCTTC.

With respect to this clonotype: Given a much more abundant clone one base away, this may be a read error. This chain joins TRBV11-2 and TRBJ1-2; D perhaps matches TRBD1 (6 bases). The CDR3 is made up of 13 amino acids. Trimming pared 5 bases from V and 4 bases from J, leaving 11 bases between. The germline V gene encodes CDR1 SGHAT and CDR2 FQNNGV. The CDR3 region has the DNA TGTGCCAGCAGCATGGGGGCGACCTATGGCTACACCTTC. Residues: CASSMGATYGYTF.

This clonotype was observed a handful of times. The CDR3 region is CASSPPDRGTWGYTF. The CDR3 DNA is TGTGCCAGCAGTCCCCCGGACAGGGGCACGTGGGGCTACACCTTC. The chain recombines TRBV6-1 with TRBJ1-2; 9 bases are a match to TRBD1. The CDR3 has 15 residues. Germline values: CDR1 MNHNS, CDR2 SASEGT. The junction had 12 bases not matched to a gene; V was cut back by 5 bases and J by 8 bases.

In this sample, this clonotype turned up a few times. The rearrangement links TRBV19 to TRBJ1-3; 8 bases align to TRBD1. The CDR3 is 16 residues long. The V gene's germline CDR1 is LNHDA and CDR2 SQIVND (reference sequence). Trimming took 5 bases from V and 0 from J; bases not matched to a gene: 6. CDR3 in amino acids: CASSVGQGNSGNTIYF. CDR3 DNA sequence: TGTGCCAGTAGTGTCGGACAGGGAAACTCTGGAAACACCATATATTTT.

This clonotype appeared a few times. In DNA form, the CDR3 reads TGCAGCGTTCCTCCTAGACAGAGCTCCTACAATGAGCAGTTCTTC. This codes for CSVPPRQSSYNEQFF. The rearrangement joins TRBV29-1 to TRBJ2-1; D possibly corresponds to TRBD1 (5 bases). V lost 5 bases and J 0 bases, leaving 14 bases between the germline ends. Germline V gives CDR1 SQVTM, CDR2 ANQGSEA. The CDR3 extends over 15 amino acids.

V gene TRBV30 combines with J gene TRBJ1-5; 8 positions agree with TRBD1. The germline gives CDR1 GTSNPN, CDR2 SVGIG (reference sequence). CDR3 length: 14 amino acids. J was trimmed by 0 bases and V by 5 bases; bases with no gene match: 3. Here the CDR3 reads CAWARGRSNQPQHF. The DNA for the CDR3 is TGTGCCTGGGCCAGGGGGCGTAGCAATCAGCCCCAGCATTTT.

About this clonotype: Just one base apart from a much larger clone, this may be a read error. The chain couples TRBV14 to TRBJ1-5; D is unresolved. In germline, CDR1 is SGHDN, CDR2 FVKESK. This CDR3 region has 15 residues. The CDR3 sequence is CASSQGVGSNRPQHF. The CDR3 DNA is TGTGCCAGCAGCCAAGGTGTAGGGAGCAATCGGCCCCAGCATTTT.

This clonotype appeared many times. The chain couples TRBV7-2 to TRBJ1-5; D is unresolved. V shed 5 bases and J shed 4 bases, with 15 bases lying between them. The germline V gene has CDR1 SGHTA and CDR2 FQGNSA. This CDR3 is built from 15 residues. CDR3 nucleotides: TGTGCCAGCAGCCCAGTAGTGGATAGGAATCAGCCCCAGCATTTT. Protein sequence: CASSPVVDRNQPQHF. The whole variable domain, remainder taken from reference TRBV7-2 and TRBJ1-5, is GAGVSQSPSNKVTEKGKDVELRCDPISGHTALYWYRQSLGQGLEFLIYFQGNSAPDKSGLPSDRFSAERTGGSVSTLTIQRTQQEDSAVYLCASSPVVDRNQPQHFGDGTRLSIL.

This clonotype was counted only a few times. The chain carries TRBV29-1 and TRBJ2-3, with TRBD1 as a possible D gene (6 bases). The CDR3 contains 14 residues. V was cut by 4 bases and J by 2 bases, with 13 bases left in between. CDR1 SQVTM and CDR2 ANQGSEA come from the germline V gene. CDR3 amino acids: CSVGRDIYTDTQYF. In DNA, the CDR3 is TGCAGCGTTGGACGGGACATCTACACAGATACGCAGTATTTT.

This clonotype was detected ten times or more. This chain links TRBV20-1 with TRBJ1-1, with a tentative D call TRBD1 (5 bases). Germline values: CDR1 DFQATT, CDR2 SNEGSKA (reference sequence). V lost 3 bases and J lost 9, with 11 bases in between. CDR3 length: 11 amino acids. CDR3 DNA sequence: TGCAGTGCTAGTCTGGGGCCCCAAGCTTTCTTT. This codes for CSASLGPQAFF.

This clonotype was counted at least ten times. The CDR3 is CASSQAIGTEAFF. CDR3 sequence (DNA): TGTGCCAGCAGCCAAGCCATAGGGACTGAAGCTTTCTTT. This chain links TRBV3-1 with TRBJ1-1; no firm D call. The germline gives CDR1 LGHDT, CDR2 YNNKEL (reference sequence). The ends were cut back, 1 base at V and 5 bases at J, with 8 bases in the middle. CDR3 length equals 13 residues.

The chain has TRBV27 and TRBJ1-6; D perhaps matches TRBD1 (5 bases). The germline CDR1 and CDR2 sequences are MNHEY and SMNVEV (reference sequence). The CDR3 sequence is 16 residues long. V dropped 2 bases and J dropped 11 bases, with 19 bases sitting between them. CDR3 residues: CASSLRSGRPGAPLHF. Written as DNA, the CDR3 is TGTGCCAGCAGTTTACGATCAGGTCGACCGGGGGCACCCCTCCACTTT.

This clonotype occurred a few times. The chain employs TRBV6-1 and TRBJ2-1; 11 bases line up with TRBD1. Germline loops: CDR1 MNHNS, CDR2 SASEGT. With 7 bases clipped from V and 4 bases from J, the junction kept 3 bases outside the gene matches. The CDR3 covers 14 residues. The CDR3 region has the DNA TGTGCCAGCACCCGGGACAGGGGGTACAATGAGCAGTTCTTC. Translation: CASTRDRGYNEQFF.

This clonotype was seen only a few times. The CDR3: CASTRYDSNQPQHF. The CDR3 DNA sequence: TGTGCCAGTACTCGATACGATAGCAATCAGCCCCAGCATTTT. The V and J genes are TRBV19 and TRBJ1-5, with D uncertain. The V gene lost 7 bases and the J gene lost 0 bases, with 10 bases spanning the gap. The CDR3 covers 14 residues. The V gene's germline CDR1 is LNHDA and CDR2 SQIVND (reference sequence).

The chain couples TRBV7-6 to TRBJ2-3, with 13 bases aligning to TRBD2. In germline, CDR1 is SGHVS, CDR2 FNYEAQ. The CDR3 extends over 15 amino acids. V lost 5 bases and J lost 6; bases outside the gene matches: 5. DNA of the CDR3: TGTGCCAGCAGCCCGACTAGCGGGGGGTCTGATACGCAGTATTTT. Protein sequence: CASSPTSGGSDTQYF.

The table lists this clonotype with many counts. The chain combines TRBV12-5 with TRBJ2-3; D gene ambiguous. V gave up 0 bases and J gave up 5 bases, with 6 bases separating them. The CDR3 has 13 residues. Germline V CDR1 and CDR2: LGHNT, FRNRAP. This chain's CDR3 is CASGLVGKDTQYF. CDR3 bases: TGTGCTAGTGGTTTGGTGGGGAAAGATACGCAGTATTTT.

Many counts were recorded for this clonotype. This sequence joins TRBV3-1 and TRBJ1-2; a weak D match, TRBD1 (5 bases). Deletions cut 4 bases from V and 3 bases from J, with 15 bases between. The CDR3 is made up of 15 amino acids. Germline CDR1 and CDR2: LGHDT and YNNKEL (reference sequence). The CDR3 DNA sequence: TGTGCCAGCAGCCTCAGTCTTGGGGCGGACTATGGCTACACCTTC. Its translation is CASSLSLGADYGYTF. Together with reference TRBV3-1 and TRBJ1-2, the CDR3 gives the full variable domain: DTAVSQTPKYLVTQMGNDKSIKCEQNLGHDTMYWYKQDSKKFLKIMFSYNNKELIINETVPNRFSPKSPDKAHLNLHINSLELGDSAVYFCASSLSLGADYGYTFGSGTRLTVV.

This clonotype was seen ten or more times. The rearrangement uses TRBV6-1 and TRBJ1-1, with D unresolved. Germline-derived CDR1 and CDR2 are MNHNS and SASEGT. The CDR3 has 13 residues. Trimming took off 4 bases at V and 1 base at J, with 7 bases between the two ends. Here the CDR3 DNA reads TGTGCCAGCAGTGCGGTAGAGAACACTGAAGCTTTCTTT. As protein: CASSAVENTEAFF.

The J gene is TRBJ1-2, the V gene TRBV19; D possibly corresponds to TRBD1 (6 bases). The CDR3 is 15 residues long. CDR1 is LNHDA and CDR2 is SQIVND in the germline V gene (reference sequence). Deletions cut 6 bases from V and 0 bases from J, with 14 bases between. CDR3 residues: CASRPVQGTNYGYTF. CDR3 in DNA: TGTGCCAGTAGACCCGTACAGGGCACTAACTATGGCTACACCTTC.

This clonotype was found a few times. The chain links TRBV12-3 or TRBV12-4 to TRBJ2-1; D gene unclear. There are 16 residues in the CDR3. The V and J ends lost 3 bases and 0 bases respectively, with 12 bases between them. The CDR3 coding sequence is TGTGCCAGCAGTTTCTTAACGAGGAGCTCCTACAATGAGCAGTTCTTC. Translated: CASSFLTRSSYNEQFF.

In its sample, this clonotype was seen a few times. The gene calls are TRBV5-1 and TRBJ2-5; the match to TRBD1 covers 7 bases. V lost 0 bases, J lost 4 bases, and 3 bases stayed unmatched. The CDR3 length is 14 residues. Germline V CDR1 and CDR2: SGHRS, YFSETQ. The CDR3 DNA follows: TGCGCCAGCAGCTTGGTTAGGGGGCGAGAGACCCAGTACTTC. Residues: CASSLVRGRETQYF.

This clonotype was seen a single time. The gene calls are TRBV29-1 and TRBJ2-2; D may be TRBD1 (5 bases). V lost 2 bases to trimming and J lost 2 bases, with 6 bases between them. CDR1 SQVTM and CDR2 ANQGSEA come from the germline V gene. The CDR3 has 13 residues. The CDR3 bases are TGCAGCGTTGAACGGACAAACACCGGGGAGCTGTTTTTT. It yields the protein CSVERTNTGELFF.

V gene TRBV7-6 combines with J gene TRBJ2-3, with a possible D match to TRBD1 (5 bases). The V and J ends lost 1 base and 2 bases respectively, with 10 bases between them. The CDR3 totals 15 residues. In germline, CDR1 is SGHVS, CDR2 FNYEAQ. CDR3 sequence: CASSLEDTFTDTQYF. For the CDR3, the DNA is TGTGCCAGCAGCTTAGAGGACACGTTCACAGATACGCAGTATTTT.

This CDR3 reads CSVEREGVEYF. The CDR3 region has the DNA TGCAGCGTTGAGAGGGAGGGCGTCGAGTACTTC. V and J are TRBV29-1 and TRBJ2-5, with 7 bases that match TRBD2. The CDR3 spans 11 residues. CDR1 is SQVTM, CDR2 ANQGSEA, per germline. V shed 3 bases, J shed 12 bases, and the junction held 7 bases outside the gene matches.

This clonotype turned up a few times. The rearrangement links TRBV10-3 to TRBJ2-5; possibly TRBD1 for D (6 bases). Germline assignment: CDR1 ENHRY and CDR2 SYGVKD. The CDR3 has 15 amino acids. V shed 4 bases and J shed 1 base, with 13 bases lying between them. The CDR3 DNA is TGTGCCATCAGTGTTCGGGACACCTCCCAAGAGACCCAGTACTTC. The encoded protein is CAISVRDTSQETQYF.